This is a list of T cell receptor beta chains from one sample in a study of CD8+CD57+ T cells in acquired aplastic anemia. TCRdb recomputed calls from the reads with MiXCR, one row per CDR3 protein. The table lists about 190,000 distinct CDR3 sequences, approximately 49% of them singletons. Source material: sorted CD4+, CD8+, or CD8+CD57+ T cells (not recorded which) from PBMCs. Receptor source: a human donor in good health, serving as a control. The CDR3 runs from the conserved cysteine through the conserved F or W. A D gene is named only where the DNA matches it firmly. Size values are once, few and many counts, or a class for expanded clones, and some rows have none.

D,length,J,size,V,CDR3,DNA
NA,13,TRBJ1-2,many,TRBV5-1,CASSPTDTYGYTF,TGCGCCAGCAGCCCCACAGACACCTATGGCTACACCTTC
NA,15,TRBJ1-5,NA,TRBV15,CATSRDLGGGQPQHF,TGTGCCACCAGCAGAGATCTTGGGGGTGGGCAGCCCCAGCATTTT
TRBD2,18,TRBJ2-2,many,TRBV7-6,CASSFLGRGGPNTGELFF,TGTGCCAGCAGCTTCCTAGGGCGGGGGGGCCCGAACACCGGGGAGCTGTTTTTT
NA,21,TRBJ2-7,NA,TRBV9,CASSQDSAPGLLSGTFYEQYF,TGTGCCAGCAGCCAAGATAGTGCACCAGGCCTTCTATCGGGAACCTTCTACGAGCAGTACTTC
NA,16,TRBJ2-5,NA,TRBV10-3,CANVRVSGANQETQYF,TGTGCCAACGTCCGAGTATCAGGGGCGAACCAAGAGACCCAGTACTTC
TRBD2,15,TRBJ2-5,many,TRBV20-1,CSARGLGGGRETQYF,TGCAGTGCTAGAGGACTTGGGGGGGGACGTGAGACCCAGTACTTC
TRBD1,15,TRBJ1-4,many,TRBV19,CASRGQVATNEKLFF,TGTGCCAGCAGAGGACAGGTTGCAACTAATGAAAAACTGTTTTTT
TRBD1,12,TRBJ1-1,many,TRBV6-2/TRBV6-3,CASRQRTGRVFF,TGTGCCAGCAGGCAACGGACAGGAAGGGTTTTCTTT
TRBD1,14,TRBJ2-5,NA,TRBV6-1,CASSYRGLQGTQYF,TGTGCCAGCAGTTACAGGGGCCTCCAAGGGACCCAGTACTTC
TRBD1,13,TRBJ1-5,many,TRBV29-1,CSVSTGRKQPQHF,TGCAGCGTTTCGACAGGGAGAAAGCAGCCCCAGCATTTT
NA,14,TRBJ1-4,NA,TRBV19,CASSSRDVNEKLFF,TGTGCCAGTAGTAGCCGGGACGTTAATGAAAAACTGTTTTTT
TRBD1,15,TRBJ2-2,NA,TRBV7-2,CASSLVGTVTGELPF,TGTGCCAGCAGCTTGGTGGGGACAGTCACCGGGGAGCTGCCTTTT
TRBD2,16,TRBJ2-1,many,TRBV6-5,CASNFGTSGGRGEQFF,TGTGCCAGCAATTTTGGGACTAGCGGGGGGAGGGGTGAGCAGTTCTTC
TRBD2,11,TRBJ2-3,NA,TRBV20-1,CGTSGSDTQYF,TGCGGGACTAGCGGGTCAGATACGCAGTATTTT